This T cell receptor beta chain was captured by sequencing in a study of shared clonotypes between healthy human individuals. General study findings and limits: Incomplete sequencing of sorted subsets was indicated by rarefaction despite large depth.

A remark on this clone: Its antigen is not identified.

The germline V gene has CDR1 PRHDT and CDR2 FYEKMQ (reference sequence). The CDR3 contains 14 residues. Deletions cut 5 bases from V and 7 bases from J, with 14 bases between. Sorted-subset replicate PCRs used about 200 ng of genomic DNA. This amount corresponded to some 30,000 T cell genomes. Under the authors' procedure: Junction-only sequences without quality scores were provided by ImmunoSEQ, so filtering was different. The repertoire was sequenced with immunoSEQ multiplex PCR; TCRdb's copy has only in-frame clones and lacks some. The V and J calls and clone size are taken from that table; D and trimming were inferred from the DNA. The sample records more than 1 million clones, 70% to 80% being singletons.

What was sequenced was memory CD4+ T cells from PBMCs. The subset: CD45RA-negative fraction. This chain connects TRBV13 to TRBJ2-2; possibly TRBD1 for D (5 bases). This clonotype was sampled from a man aged 18 to 29 in good health. Some clones in this sample may be carry-over from other donors' samples. The CDR3 coding sequence is TGTGCCAGCAGCCCTCGCCCTGACAGCGGGGAGCTGTTTTTT. This encodes CASSPRPDSGELFF.